This T cell receptor (beta chain) derives from a study of blood T cell repertoires in COVID-19. Study details: T cells, B-cell-depleted T cells, or PBMCs provided the cDNA or gDNA that served as material.

The method was immunoSEQ multiplex PCR; TCRdb's version includes in-frame clones alone and lacks a portion of them. The table includes hundreds of thousands of clones, approximately 90% detected once. The CDR3 is 16 residues long. This chain links TRBV21-1 with TRBJ1-4; the table's D gene call, TRBD1, was not cross checked with the DNA. TRBV21-1 has pseudogene status. The sample comprised peripheral blood. The TCR comes from a woman younger than 35 with acute or convalescent COVID-19. The CDR3 sequence is CASSKGQGLNNEKLFF. The DNA of the CDR3 is TGTGCCAGCAGCAAAGGACAGGGGTTGAACAATGAAAAACTGTTTTTT.